Below are 5 T cell receptor beta chains sequenced from a single sample in a study of CXCR3-negative and CXCR3-positive naive CD8 T cells (dated by TCRdb to about 2019). The listed sequencing device is NextSeq 550. The Human TCR Profiling Kit (MiLaboratory) was used to prepare UMI-labeled 5' RACE TRB cDNA libraries. TCRdb reprocessed the reads, reporting each CDR3 protein sequence once and no DNA. The table kept for this sample lists roughly 100,000 distinct CDR3 sequences. The ten largest clones capture 0.9% to 1.2% of the sample. Sequenced: naive CXCR3- CD8+ T cells from blood. What this sample's cell subset or site label stands for: CD45RO-CCR7+CD27+CD95- naive CD8+ T cells lacking CXCR3 (TNR3-). The receptors were sampled from a human donor in good health. Some clones in this sample may be carry-over from other donors' samples.

This rearrangement joins TRBV27 to TRBJ1-5. Germline loops: CDR1 MNHEY, CDR2 SMNVEV (reference sequence). CDR3 length: 12 residues. This CDR3 reads CASSFSGQPQHF.

The chain uses TRBV20-1 and TRBJ2-1. Germline lookup yields CDR1 DFQATT and CDR2 SNEGSKA (reference sequence). CDR3 length: 12 residues. CDR3 protein: CSGVDGYNEQFF.

The J gene is TRBJ1-2, the V gene TRBV7-9; TCRdb designates TRBD1, a call that cannot be tested without DNA. The CDR3 runs 14 residues. Germline CDR1 SEHNR, CDR2 FQNEAQ (reference sequence). The CDR3 loop reads CASSSIGQDYGNTF.

The genes are TRBV25-1 and TRBJ2-7; the TRBD1 assignment by TCRdb is unverifiable without DNA. This CDR3 has 14 amino acids. CDR1 is MGHDK, CDR2 SYGVNS, per germline. CDR3 region: CASSGWDSAYEQYF.

The CDR3 spells CASSQEDATGYNEQFF. J is TRBJ2-1 and V is TRBV4-2. Per the germline V gene, CDR1 is LGHNA and CDR2 is YNFKEQ. The CDR3 is 16 residues long.